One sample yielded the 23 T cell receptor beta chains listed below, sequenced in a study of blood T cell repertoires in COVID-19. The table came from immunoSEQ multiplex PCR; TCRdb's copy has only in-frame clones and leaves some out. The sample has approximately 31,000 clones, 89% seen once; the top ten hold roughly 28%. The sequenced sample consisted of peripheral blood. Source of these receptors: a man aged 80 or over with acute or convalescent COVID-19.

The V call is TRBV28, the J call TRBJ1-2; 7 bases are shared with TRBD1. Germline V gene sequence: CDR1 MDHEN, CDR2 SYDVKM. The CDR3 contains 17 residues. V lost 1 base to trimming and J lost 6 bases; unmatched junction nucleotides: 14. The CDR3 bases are TGTGCCAGCAGTTTATTAGTGGGAGGTAGGGGGCCAGATGGCTACACCTTC. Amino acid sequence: CASSLLVGGRGPDGYTF.

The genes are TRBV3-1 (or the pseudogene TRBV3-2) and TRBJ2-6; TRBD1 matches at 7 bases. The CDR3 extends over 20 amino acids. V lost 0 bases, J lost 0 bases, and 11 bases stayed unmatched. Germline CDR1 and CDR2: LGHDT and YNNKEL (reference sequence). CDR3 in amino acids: CASSQDWQQGPYSGANVLTF. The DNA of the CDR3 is TGTGCCAGCAGCCAAGATTGGCAACAGGGGCCTTACTCTGGGGCCAACGTCCTGACTTTC.

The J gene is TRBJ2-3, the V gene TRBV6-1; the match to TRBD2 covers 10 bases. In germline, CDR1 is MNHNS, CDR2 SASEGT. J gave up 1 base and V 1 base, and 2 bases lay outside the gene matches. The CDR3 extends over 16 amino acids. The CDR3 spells CASSEGLAGGTDTQYF. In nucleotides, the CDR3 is TGTGCCAGCAGTGAAGGTCTAGCGGGAGGCACAGATACGCAGTATTTT.

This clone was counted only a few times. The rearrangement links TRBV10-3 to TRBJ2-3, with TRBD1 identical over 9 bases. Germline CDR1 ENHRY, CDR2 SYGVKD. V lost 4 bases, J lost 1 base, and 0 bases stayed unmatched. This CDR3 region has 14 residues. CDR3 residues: CAISGDRGTDTQYF. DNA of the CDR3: TGTGCCATCAGTGGGGACAGGGGCACAGATACGCAGTATTTT.

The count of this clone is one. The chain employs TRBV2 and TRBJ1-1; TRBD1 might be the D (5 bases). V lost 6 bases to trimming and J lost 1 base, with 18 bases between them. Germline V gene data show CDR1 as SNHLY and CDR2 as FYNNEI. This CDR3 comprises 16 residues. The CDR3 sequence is CASSSGGGGSNTEAFF. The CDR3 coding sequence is TGTGCCAGCAGCTCAGGTGGGGGAGGTTCGAACACTGAAGCTTTCTTT.

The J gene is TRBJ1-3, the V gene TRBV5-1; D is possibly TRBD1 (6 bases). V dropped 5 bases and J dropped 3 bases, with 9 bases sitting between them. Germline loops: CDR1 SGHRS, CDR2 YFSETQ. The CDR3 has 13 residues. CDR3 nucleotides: TGCGCCAGCAGACAGGGAAGTGGAAACACCATATATTTT. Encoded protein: CASRQGSGNTIYF.

The CDR3 here is CASSPPTGGASEKLFF. CDR3 DNA sequence: TGCGCCAGCAGCCCCCCCACAGGGGGCGCGAGTGAAAAACTGTTTTTT. The chain employs TRBV5-1 and TRBJ1-4, with 9 positions matching TRBD1. Germline values: CDR1 SGHRS, CDR2 YFSETQ. This CDR3 has 16 amino acids. The V segment lost 4 bases and the J segment 7 bases; nucleotides outside the gene matches: 11. The entire variable domain, with the rest obtained from reference TRBV5-1 and TRBJ1-4, is as follows: KAGVTQTPRYLIKTRGQQVTLSCSPISGHRSVSWYQQTPGQGLQFLFEYFSETQRNKGNFPGRFSGRQFSNSRSEMNVSTLELGDSALYLCASSPPTGGASEKLFFGSGTQLSVL.

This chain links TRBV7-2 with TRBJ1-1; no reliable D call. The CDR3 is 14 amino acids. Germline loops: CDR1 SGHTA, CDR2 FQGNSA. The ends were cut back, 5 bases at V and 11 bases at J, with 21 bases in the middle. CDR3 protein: CASSRQSVREEAFF. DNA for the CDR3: TGTGCCAGCAGCCGTCAATCGGTAAGGGAGGAGGCTTTCTTT.

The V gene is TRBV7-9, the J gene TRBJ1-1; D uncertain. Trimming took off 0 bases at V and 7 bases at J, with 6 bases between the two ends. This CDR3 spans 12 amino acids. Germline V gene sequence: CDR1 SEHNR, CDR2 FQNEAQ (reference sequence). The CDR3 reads CASSLAGIEAFF. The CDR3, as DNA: TGTGCCAGCAGCTTAGCCGGTATTGAAGCTTTCTTT.

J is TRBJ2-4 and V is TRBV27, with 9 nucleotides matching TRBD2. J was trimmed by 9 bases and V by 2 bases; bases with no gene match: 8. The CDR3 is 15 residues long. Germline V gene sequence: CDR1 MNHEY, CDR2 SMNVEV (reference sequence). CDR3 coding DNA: TGTGCCAGCAGTTTAAGGGCTAGCGGGGCGAGCATTCAGTACTTC. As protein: CASSLRASGASIQYF.

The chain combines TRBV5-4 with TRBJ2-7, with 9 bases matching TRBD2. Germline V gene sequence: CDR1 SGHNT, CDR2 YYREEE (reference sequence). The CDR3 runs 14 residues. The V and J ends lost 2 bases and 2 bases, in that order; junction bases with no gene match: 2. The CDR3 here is CASSFSSGTYEQYF. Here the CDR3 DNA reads TGTGCCAGCAGCTTTTCTAGCGGGACCTACGAGCAGTACTTC.

CDR3 amino acids: CASHSSGRLGETQYF. CDR3 in DNA: TGCGCCAGCCACTCTAGCGGGAGACTCGGGGAGACCCAGTACTTC. The chain couples TRBV5-1 to TRBJ2-5; 10 positions match TRBD2. This CDR3 comprises 15 residues. CDR1 is SGHRS and CDR2 is YFSETQ in the germline V gene. The ends lost 7 bases at V and 5 bases at J; junction bases unmatched: 11.

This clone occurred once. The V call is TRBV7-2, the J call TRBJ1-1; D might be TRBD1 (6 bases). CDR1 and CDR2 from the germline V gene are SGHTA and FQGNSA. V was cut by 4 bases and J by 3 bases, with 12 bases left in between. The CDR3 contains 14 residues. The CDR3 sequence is CASSSGQTYTEAFF. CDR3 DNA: TGTGCCAGCAGCTCCGGACAGACTTACACTGAAGCTTTCTTT.

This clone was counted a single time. The CDR3 DNA reads as TGTGCCAGCAGCTTACTGGGACAGCCCCAAGAGACCCAGTACTTC. It codes for CASSLLGQPQETQYF. V is TRBV7-2 and J is TRBJ2-5; 7 bases match TRBD1. The germline gives CDR1 SGHTA, CDR2 FQGNSA. The CDR3 has 15 amino acids. V was clipped by 2 bases and J by 1 base; unmatched bases: 4.

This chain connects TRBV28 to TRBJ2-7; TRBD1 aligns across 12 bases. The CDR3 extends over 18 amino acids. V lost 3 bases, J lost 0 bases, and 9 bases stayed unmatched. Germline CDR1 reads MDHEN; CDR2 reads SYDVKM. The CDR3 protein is CASSFLGQGAGGSYEQYF. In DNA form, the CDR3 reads TGTGCCAGCAGTTTTTTGGGACAGGGGGCCGGCGGCTCCTACGAGCAGTACTTC.

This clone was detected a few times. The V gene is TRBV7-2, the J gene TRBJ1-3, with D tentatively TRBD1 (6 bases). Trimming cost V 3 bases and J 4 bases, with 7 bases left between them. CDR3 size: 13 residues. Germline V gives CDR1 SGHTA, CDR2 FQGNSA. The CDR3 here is CASSLQGGNTIYF. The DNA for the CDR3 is TGTGCCAGCAGCTTGCAGGGGGGAAACACCATATATTTT.

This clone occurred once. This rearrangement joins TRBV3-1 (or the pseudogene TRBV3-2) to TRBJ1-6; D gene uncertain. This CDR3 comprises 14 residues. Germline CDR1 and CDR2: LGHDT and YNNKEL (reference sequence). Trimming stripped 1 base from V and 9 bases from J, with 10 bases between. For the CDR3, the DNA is TGTGCCAGCAGCCAAGGAGGCAGTGCTTCACCCCTCCACTTT. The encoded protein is CASSQGGSASPLHF.

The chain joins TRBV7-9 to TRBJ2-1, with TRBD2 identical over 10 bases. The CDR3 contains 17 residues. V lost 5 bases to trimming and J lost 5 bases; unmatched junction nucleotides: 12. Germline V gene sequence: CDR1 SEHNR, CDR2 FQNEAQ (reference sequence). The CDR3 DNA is TGTGCCAGCAGCCCAAGACCCCATGGACTAGCGGACAATGAGCAGTTCTTC. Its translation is CASSPRPHGLADNEQFF.

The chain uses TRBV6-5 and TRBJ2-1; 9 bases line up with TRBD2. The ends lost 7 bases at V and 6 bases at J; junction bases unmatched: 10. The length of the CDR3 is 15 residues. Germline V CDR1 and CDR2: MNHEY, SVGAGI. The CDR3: CASTQGGTSINEQFF. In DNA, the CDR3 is TGTGCCAGCACCCAAGGGGGGACTAGCATCAATGAGCAGTTCTTC.

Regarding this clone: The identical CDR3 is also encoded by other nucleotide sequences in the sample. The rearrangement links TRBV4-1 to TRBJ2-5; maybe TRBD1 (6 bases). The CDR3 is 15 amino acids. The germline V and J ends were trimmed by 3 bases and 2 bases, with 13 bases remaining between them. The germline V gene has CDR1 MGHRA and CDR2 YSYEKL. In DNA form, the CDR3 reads TGCGCCAGCAGCCAGGTCCAGACAGGTCAAGAGACCCAGTACTTC. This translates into CASSQVQTGQETQYF.

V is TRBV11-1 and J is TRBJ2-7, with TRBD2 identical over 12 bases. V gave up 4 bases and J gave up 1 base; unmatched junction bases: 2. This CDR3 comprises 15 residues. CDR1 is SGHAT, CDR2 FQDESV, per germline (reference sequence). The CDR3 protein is CASSSTSGRSYEQYF. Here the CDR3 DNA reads TGTGCCAGCAGCTCGACTAGCGGGAGATCCTACGAGCAGTACTTC.

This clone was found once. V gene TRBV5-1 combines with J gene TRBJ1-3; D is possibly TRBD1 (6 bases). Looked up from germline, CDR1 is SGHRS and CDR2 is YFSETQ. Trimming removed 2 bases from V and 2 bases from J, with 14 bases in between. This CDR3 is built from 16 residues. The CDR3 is CASSFGGPLAGNTIYF. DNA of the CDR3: TGCGCCAGCAGCTTCGGGGGGCCCTTGGCTGGAAACACCATATATTTT.

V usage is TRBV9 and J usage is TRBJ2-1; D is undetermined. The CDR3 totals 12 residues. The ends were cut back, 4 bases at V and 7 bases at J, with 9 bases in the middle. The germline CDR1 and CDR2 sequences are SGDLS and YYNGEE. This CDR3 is CASSLPGNEQFF. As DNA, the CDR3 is TGTGCCAGCAGCCTCCCCGGTAATGAGCAGTTCTTC.